Described below is a single TCR beta chain sequence and its context. Clones were sequenced by immunoSEQ multiplex PCR, and TCRdb holds only the in-frame ones, with some missing. The table lists 30,000 to 35,000 clones, 85% to 95% of them singletons. The sample is drawn from a study of OX40 agonist ivuxolimab in advanced cancers. V lost 0 bases and J lost 7, with 13 bases in between. The CDR3 is made up of 15 amino acids. The germline CDR1 and CDR2 sequences are KGHSH and LQKENI. This TCR derives from an adult with an advanced solid tumor such as melanoma, head and neck, liver or kidney cancer. The sequencing here drew on CD4+ or CD8+ T cells sorted from blood, taken in a trial of the OX40 agonist ivuxolimab. This chain joins TRBV18 and TRBJ2-1; a possible D gene is TRBD1 (6 bases). The CDR3 is CASSPPSQGRNEQFF. DNA for the CDR3: TGTGCCAGCTCACCACCGTCCCAGGGGAGAAATGAGCAGTTCTTC.